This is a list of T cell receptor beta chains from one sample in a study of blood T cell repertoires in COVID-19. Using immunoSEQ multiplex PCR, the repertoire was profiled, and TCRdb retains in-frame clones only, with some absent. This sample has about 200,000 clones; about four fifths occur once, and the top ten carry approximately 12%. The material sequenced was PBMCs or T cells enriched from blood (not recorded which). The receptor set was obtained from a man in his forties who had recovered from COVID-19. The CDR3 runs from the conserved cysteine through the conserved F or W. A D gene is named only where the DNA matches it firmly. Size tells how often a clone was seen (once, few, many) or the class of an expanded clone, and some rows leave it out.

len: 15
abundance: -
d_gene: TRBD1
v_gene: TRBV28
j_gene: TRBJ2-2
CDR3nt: TGTGCCAGCAGTCCCCACGACAGGGCCACCGGGGAGCTGTTTTTT
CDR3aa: CASSPHDRATGELFF

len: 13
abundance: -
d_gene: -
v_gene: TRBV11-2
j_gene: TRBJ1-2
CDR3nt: TGTGCCAGCAGCTTAGTCTGGGCGGGCGGCTACACCTTC
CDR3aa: CASSLVWAGGYTF

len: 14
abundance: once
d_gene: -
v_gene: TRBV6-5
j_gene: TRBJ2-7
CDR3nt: TGTGCCAGCAGCCTTAACTCGATCAGGGACAAGCAGTACTTC
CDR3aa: CASSLNSIRDKQYF

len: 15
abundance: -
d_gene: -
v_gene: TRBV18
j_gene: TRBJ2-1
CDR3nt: TGTGCCAGCTCATCTAGCCTTGACGCCTACAATGAGCAGTTCTTC
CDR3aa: CASSSSLDAYNEQFF

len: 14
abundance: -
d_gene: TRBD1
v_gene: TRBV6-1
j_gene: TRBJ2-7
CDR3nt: TGTGCCAGCAGTGAAGGGACAGGAATCTACGAGCAGTACTTC
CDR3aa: CASSEGTGIYEQYF

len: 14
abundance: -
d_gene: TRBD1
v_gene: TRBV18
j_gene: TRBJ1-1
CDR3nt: TGTGCCAGCTCAACTGGACAGGGGAACACTGAAGCTTTCTTT
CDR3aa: CASSTGQGNTEAFF

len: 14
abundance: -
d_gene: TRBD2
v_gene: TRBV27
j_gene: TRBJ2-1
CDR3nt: TGTGCCAGCAGTCCGGGACTAGCGGGTAATGAGCAGTTCTTC
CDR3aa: CASSPGLAGNEQFF

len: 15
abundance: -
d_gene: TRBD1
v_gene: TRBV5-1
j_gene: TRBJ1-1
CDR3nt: TGCGCCAGCAGCATACGACAGGGGGTTGACACTGAAGCTTTCTTT
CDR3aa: CASSIRQGVDTEAFF

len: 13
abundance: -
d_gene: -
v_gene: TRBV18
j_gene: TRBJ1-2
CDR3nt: TGTGCCAGCTCACCCGAAGCGGAGGTAGGCTACACCTTC
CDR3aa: CASSPEAEVGYTF

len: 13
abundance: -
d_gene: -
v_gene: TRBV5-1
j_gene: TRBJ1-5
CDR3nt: TGCGCCAGCAGCGCGGGCCTAAATCAGCCCCAGCATTTT
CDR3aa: CASSAGLNQPQHF

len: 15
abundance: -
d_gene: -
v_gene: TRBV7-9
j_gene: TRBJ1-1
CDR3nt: TGTGCCAGCAGCTTAGACGGTTCTTTAAACACTGAAGCTTTCTTT
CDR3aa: CASSLDGSLNTEAFF

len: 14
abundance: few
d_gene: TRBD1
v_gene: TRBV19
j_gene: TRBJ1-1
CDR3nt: TGTGCCAGTAGTGCACAGGGGGCATGGACTGAAGCTTTCTTT
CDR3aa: CASSAQGAWTEAFF

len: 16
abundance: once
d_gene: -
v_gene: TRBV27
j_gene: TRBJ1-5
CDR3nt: TGTGCCAGCAGTTTATCGGCGGGCGATAGCAATCAGCCCCAGCATTTT
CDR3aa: CASSLSAGDSNQPQHF

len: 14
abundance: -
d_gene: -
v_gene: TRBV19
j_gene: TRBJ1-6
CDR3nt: TGTGCCAGTAGTCCGGGACAAATTAATTCACCCCTCCACTTT
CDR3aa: CASSPGQINSPLHF

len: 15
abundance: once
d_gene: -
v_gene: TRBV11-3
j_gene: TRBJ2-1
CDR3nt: TGTGCCAGCAGCTTAGATCGGAACAGGAACAATGAGCAGTTCTTC
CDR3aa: CASSLDRNRNNEQFF

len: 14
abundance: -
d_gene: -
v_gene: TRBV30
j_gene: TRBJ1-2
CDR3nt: TGTGCCTGGAATCGCGGAGGGCCTTATAATGGCTACACCTTC
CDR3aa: CAWNRGGPYNGYTF

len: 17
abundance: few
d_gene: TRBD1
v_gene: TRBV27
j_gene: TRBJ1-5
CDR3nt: TGTGCCAGCAGTCCTCGGACAGGTCTTTTGAGCAATCAGCCCCAGCATTTT
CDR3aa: CASSPRTGLLSNQPQHF

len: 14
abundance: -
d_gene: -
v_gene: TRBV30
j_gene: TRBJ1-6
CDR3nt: TGTGCCTGGAGTGTACTTTGGGCTAATTCACCCCTCCACTTT
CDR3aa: CAWSVLWANSPLHF

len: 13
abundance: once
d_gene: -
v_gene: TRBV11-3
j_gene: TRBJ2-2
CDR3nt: TGTGCCAGCAGATCAGGGTACACCGGGGAGCTGTTTTTT
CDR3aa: CASRSGYTGELFF

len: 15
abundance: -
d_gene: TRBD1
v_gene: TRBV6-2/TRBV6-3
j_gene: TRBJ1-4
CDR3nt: TGTGCCAGCAGCCCCCACAGGGGAAAGGATGAAAAACTGTTTTTT
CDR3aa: CASSPHRGKDEKLFF

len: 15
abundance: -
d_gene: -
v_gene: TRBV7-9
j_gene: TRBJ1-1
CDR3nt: TGTGCCAGCAGCCCTTGGACAGATTTGAACACTGAAGCTTTCTTT
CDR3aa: CASSPWTDLNTEAFF

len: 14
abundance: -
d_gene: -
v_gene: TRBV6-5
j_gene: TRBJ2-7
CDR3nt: TGTGCCAGCAGTTACGTAAACAGTTACTACGAGCAGTACTTC
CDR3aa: CASSYVNSYYEQYF